What follows are 10 T cell receptor beta chains derived from one specimen sequenced in a study of shared clonotypes between healthy human individuals. Positive CCR7 selection of CD45RO-negative cells yielded the naive CD8 cells, and terminally differentiated effector memory CD45RA+ cells were excluded. The data were produced by immunoSEQ multiplex PCR, yet TCRdb's version contains in-frame clones alone and is incomplete. The profile covers hundreds of thousands of clones, with around 95% appearing a single time and around 0.12% taken by the ten largest. The sequenced sample was naive CD8+ T cells sorted from blood. These receptors originate from a woman under 40 in good health.

This rearrangement joins TRBV5-5 to TRBJ2-7; 9 positions match TRBD1. The CDR3 runs to 16 residues. V shed 4 bases and J 2 bases; nucleotides not matched to a gene: 10. Germline assignment: CDR1 SGHKS and CDR2 YYEKEE (reference sequence). The CDR3 sequence: CASSHKLDRGTYEQYF. CDR3 in DNA: TGTGCCAGCAGCCATAAACTGGACAGGGGAACCTACGAGCAGTACTTC.

V and J are TRBV28 and TRBJ1-5; D unresolved. Germline V gene sequence: CDR1 MDHEN, CDR2 SYDVKM. Trimming left V 5 bases short and J 9 bases short, with 20 bases between. This CDR3 has 15 residues. The CDR3 DNA follows: TGTGCCAGCAGTCCAGACGACCTTCCCTTCGGGCCCCAGCATTTT. Protein: CASSPDDLPFGPQHF.

This chain connects TRBV5-4 to TRBJ2-1, with D maybe TRBD2 (5 bases). Germline V lookup: CDR1 SGHNT, CDR2 YYREEE (reference sequence). V was cut by 2 bases and J by 8 bases, with 14 bases left in between. CDR3 size: 14 residues. CDR3 nucleotide sequence: TGTGCCAGCAGCTTTTTAGGACGAGCGGATGAGCAGTTCTTC. It translates to CASSFLGRADEQFF.

The chain uses TRBV27 and TRBJ2-7; D is undetermined. CDR1 and CDR2 (germline): MNHEY, SMNVEV (reference sequence). This CDR3 contains 15 residues. Trimming removed 7 bases at V and 5 bases at J, with 21 bases between. CDR3 region: CASTTRPAGLHEQYF. The CDR3 region has the DNA TGTGCCAGCACAACGCGGCCGGCCGGGCTCCACGAGCAGTACTTC.

This clone is a singleton in its sample. J is TRBJ2-5 and V is TRBV30, with 9 nucleotides matching TRBD1. Matching the DNA end better, TRBJ2-7 makes the J call doubtful. Germline V gene lookup returns CDR1 GTSNPN and CDR2 SVGIG (reference sequence). The CDR3 loop spans 13 amino acids. CDR3 coding DNA: TGTGCCTGGGTACATACAGGGGGCGGCGAGCAGTACTTC. Its protein product is CAWVHTGGGEQYF.

The J gene is TRBJ2-3, the V gene TRBV9, with 10 bases matching TRBD2. The V and J ends lost 3 bases and 1 base, in that order; junction bases with no gene match: 5. Germline V lookup: CDR1 SGDLS, CDR2 YYNGEE. The CDR3 extends over 16 amino acids. CDR3 region: CASSGQSGRGTDTQYF. CDR3 nucleotides: TGTGCCAGCAGCGGACAAAGCGGGAGGGGCACAGATACGCAGTATTTT.

The chain joins TRBV14 to TRBJ2-1, with D possibly TRBD1 on 5 matching bases. The CDR3 spans 14 residues. Germline CDR1 reads SGHDN; CDR2 reads FVKESK. Trimming removed 4 bases at V and 4 bases at J, with 11 bases between. The CDR3 loop reads CASSLNRRYNEQFF. The CDR3 DNA is TGTGCCAGCAGCCTGAACAGGCGGTACAATGAGCAGTTCTTC.

Only one count was recorded for this clone. The chain has TRBV13 and TRBJ1-1; maybe TRBD1 (6 bases). The ends were cut back, 0 bases at V and 5 bases at J, with 13 bases in the middle. This CDR3 is built from 15 residues. Germline CDR1 reads PRHDT; CDR2 reads FYEKMQ (reference sequence). CDR3 sequence (DNA): TGTGCCAGCAGCTTAGGACAGGGTTCGGGGACTGAAGCTTTCTTT. It specifies CASSLGQGSGTEAFF.

The V call is TRBV19, the J call TRBJ1-5; D remains ambiguous. Germline V lookup: CDR1 LNHDA, CDR2 SQIVND (reference sequence). Trimming took 5 bases from V and 6 from J, leaving 17 bases between them. This CDR3 comprises 15 residues. The CDR3, as DNA: TGTGCCAGTAGTTTTTTTTTAGGAAATCGTCAGCCCCAGCATTTT. Translating gives CASSFFLGNRQPQHF.

This chain links TRBV5-4 with TRBJ2-7; tentative D call: TRBD2 (6 bases). Germline V gene sequence: CDR1 SGHNT, CDR2 YYREEE (reference sequence). The CDR3 length is 15 residues. V was cut by 4 bases and J by 3 bases, with 17 bases left in between. The CDR3 DNA reads TGTGCCAGCAGCCCCCCCAATAGCGGTAACTACGAGCAGTACTTC. Translated, it gives CASSPPNSGNYEQYF. The complete variable domain, with remaining parts taken from reference TRBV5-4 and TRBJ2-7, reads ETGVTQSPTHLIKTRGQQVTLRCSSQSGHNTVSWYQQALGQGPQFIFQYYREEENGRGNFPPRFSGLQFPNYSSELNVNALELDDSALYLCASSPPNSGNYEQYFGPGTRLTVT.